This TCR beta chain was recovered during a study of T cell responses to AZD1222 COVID-19 vaccine. Study results and caveats: None of the repertoires were sampled until the peak T cell response had passed. The span of vaccine-associated CD4 TCRs extended across spike, with dominance at 160-218 and 743-854. It should be noted that donors were predominantly white British and more often female, and clonal diversity was possibly underestimated.

Libraries were prepared by immunoSEQ multiplex PCR; TCRdb keeps only in-frame clonotypes and omits some of them. The sample has approximately 180,000 clones; about 85% are singletons. Deletions cut 4 bases from V and 2 bases from J, with 8 bases between. CDR1 is MNHEY and CDR2 is SVGAGI in the germline V gene. The CDR3 runs to 13 residues. A remark on this clone: The antigen remains unidentified.

The sample consisted of peripheral blood, taken on day 0 of AZD1222 vaccination. This sequence was found in an adult in good health. The chain has TRBV6-5 and TRBJ2-5, with no clear D. DNA of the CDR3: TGTGCCAGCAGTTGGCCAGCACAAGAGACCCAGTACTTC. Residues: CASSWPAQETQYF.